The 12 T cell receptor beta chains listed next were all sequenced from one sample in a study of blood T cell repertoires in COVID-19. TCRdb's copy holds only in-frame clones and misses some; the assay was immunoSEQ multiplex PCR. The table records 50,000 to 55,000 clones, 86% of them present only once. The sample consisted of peripheral blood. The receptor source for this set is a woman older than 75 with acute or convalescent COVID-19.

The chain has TRBV6-2 or TRBV6-3 and TRBJ2-1, with 8 bases lining up with TRBD2. Germline CDR1 is MNHEY and CDR2 is SVGEGT. CDR3 length: 16 residues. J lost 8 bases, V lost 2 bases, and 11 bases had no gene match. The CDR3: CASSYPISGTRDEQFF. The CDR3 DNA sequence: TGTGCCAGCAGTTACCCCATATCCGGGACTAGAGATGAGCAGTTCTTC.

Here the CDR3 DNA reads TGTGCTAGTGGCCGTCCTGGGGGACAGGGATACAATGAGCAGTTCTTC. It translates to CASGRPGGQGYNEQFF. This chain joins TRBV12-5 and TRBJ2-1; 9 positions agree with TRBD1. The germline V gene encodes CDR1 LGHNT and CDR2 FRNRAP. The V segment lost 6 bases and the J segment 4 bases; nucleotides outside the gene matches: 10. CDR3 length: 16 amino acids.

This chain uses TRBV11-1 with TRBJ1-4, with 7 bases aligning to TRBD1. Germline CDR1 reads SGHAT; CDR2 reads FQDESV (reference sequence). The CDR3 is made up of 14 amino acids. V lost 4 bases to trimming and J lost 7 bases; unmatched junction nucleotides: 6. The CDR3 protein is CASSWDSRSEKLFF. The CDR3 DNA is TGTGCCAGCAGCTGGGACAGTCGGAGTGAAAAACTGTTTTTT.

This sequence joins TRBV3-1 (or the pseudogene TRBV3-2) and TRBJ1-5; 8 bases map to TRBD1. V trimming: 4 bases; J trimming: 5 bases; junction bases outside the gene matches: 7. CDR1 and CDR2 (germline): LGHDT, YNNKEL (reference sequence). The CDR3 spans 15 residues. CDR3 sequence: CASSPGQVLDQPQHF. The CDR3 bases are TGTGCCAGCAGCCCGGGACAGGTTCTTGATCAGCCCCAGCATTTT.

This chain links TRBV18 with TRBJ1-1; D possibly corresponds to TRBD1 (5 bases). The CDR3 totals 14 residues. Germline CDR1 is KGHSH and CDR2 is LQKENI. The germline V and J ends were trimmed by 5 bases and 4 bases, with 14 bases remaining between them. The DNA of the CDR3 is TGTGCCAGCTCATCCGACAGAGGAGTCACTGAAGCTTTCTTT. This codes for CASSSDRGVTEAFF.

The chain recombines TRBV5-8 with TRBJ1-2; D perhaps matches TRBD1 (5 bases). This CDR3 has 15 residues. Germline-derived CDR1 and CDR2 are SGHTS and YDEGEE. V lost 3 bases and J 1 base, leaving 13 bases between the germline ends. The CDR3 nucleotides are TGTGCCAGCAGCTATAGGACAAACCGTAACTATGGCTACACCTTC. It specifies CASSYRTNRNYGYTF.

This clone appeared a single time. This chain connects TRBV19 to TRBJ1-2; TRBD1 matches 7 bases. The CDR3 totals 14 residues. Trimming at V came to 3 bases and at J to 7 bases, leaving 8 bases not matched to a gene. Per the germline V gene, CDR1 is LNHDA and CDR2 is SQIVND (reference sequence). CDR3 in amino acids: CASSIRQGVGGYTF. CDR3 in DNA: TGTGCCAGTAGTATTCGGCAGGGGGTTGGTGGCTACACCTTC.

The chain has TRBV19 and TRBJ1-3; D uncertain. There are 17 residues in the CDR3. Germline CDR1 and CDR2: LNHDA and SQIVND (reference sequence). With 1 base removed from V and 0 bases from J, the gap between germline ends came to 13 bases. CDR3 sequence reads: CASSIGPSGNSGNTIYF. Here the CDR3 DNA reads TGTGCCAGTAGTATAGGGCCCTCGGGAAACTCTGGAAACACCATATATTTT.

The chain links TRBV5-1 to TRBJ2-1; the match to TRBD2 covers 13 bases. J lost 3 bases, V lost 4 bases, and 13 bases had no gene match. The CDR3 extends over 19 amino acids. The germline V gene has CDR1 SGHRS and CDR2 YFSETQ. CDR3 loop: CASSGVGTSGIVSYNEQFF. The CDR3, as DNA: TGCGCCAGCAGCGGGGTGGGGACTAGCGGGATTGTCAGCTACAATGAGCAGTTCTTC.

V gene TRBV10-2 combines with J gene TRBJ2-1; a possible D gene is TRBD2 (6 bases). The germline CDR1 and CDR2 sequences are WSHSY and SAAADI. The CDR3 loop spans 14 amino acids. The V end was cut by 3 bases, the J end by 7 bases, with 13 bases between. CDR3 DNA: TGCGCCAGCAGTGATGCCGGGGGAGGAAATGAGCAGTTCTTC. Amino acids: CASSDAGGGNEQFF.

The chain is built from TRBV3-1 (or the pseudogene TRBV3-2) and TRBJ1-6; 9 bases map to TRBD1. Germline V CDR1 and CDR2: LGHDT, YNNKEL (reference sequence). This CDR3 comprises 15 residues. V lost 3 bases to trimming and J lost 9 bases; unmatched junction nucleotides: 6. The CDR3 spells CASSQQDRGGSPLHF. CDR3 in DNA: TGTGCCAGCAGCCAGCAGGACAGGGGTGGTTCACCCCTCCACTTT.

This clone was observed a single time. This chain connects TRBV10-3 to TRBJ2-3; TRBD2 is a possible D gene (6 bases). Trimming stripped 4 bases from V and 1 base from J, with 15 bases between. Germline V CDR1 and CDR2: ENHRY, SYGVKD. The CDR3 runs to 16 residues. The CDR3 loop is CAISAGGSGGTDTQYF. DNA for the CDR3: TGTGCCATCAGTGCTGGGGGGAGCGGTGGCACAGATACGCAGTATTTT.